The 25 T cell receptor beta chains below all came from one sample that was sequenced in a study of blood T cell repertoires in COVID-19. The protocol was immunoSEQ multiplex PCR, while the TCRdb copy is restricted to in-frame clones and leaves out a portion. This table has some 260,000 clones, roughly 80% appearing once. The sample consisted of PBMCs or T cells enriched from blood (not recorded which). The receptors shown here come from a man aged 25-40 years with acute COVID-19.

The rearrangement links TRBV6-5 to TRBJ1-1, with a tentative D call TRBD1 (5 bases). The CDR3 is 14 residues long. Germline lookup yields CDR1 MNHEY and CDR2 SVGAGI. Trimming shortened V by 6 bases and J by 0 bases, and 11 bases separated the two germline ends. CDR3 amino acids: CASRSRVMNTEAFF. CDR3 DNA sequence: TGTGCCAGCAGGAGCAGGGTCATGAACACTGAAGCTTTCTTT.

This chain joins TRBV28 and TRBJ1-2; 8 bases match TRBD1. CDR3 length: 17 amino acids. CDR1 is MDHEN and CDR2 is SYDVKM in the germline V gene. The V and J ends lost 0 bases and 4 bases, in that order; junction bases with no gene match: 10. Here the CDR3 DNA reads TGTGCCAGCAGTTTATGGACAGGGGAAGGGGGAGGCTATGGCTACACCTTC. It specifies CASSLWTGEGGGYGYTF.

The chain couples TRBV5-5 to TRBJ2-3; D ambiguous. Germline loops: CDR1 SGHKS, CDR2 YYEKEE (reference sequence). The CDR3 length is 14 residues. V dropped 1 base and J dropped 2 bases, with 8 bases sitting between them. The CDR3 region has the DNA TGTGCCAGCAGCTTGCTGGCGGACACAGATACGCAGTATTTT. Protein product: CASSLLADTDTQYF.

The rearrangement joins TRBV10-3 to TRBJ2-7; D uncertain. The CDR3 is 13 amino acids. From germline, CDR1 is ENHRY and CDR2 SYGVKD. V gave up 6 bases and J gave up 1 base, with 10 bases separating them. CDR3 coding DNA: TGTGCCATCAGAAGTTCGGAGTCCTACGAGCAGTACGTC. It codes for CAIRSSESYEQYV.

This rearrangement joins TRBV6-4 to TRBJ1-3; D not certain. From germline, CDR1 is MRHNA and CDR2 SNTAGT. Trimming took 0 bases from V and 1 from J, leaving 7 bases between them. This CDR3 comprises 15 residues. CDR3 coding DNA: TGTGCCAGCAGTGACTCTACCGAGTCTGGAAACACCATATATTTT. This gives the protein CASSDSTESGNTIYF.

This chain uses TRBV2 with TRBJ2-1; TRBD2 agrees at 9 bases. V was pared by 6 bases and J by 6 bases, with 6 bases of the junction left unmatched. The CDR3 is 14 amino acids. Germline V CDR1 and CDR2: SNHLY, FYNNEI. The CDR3 sequence: CASRGTSRLNEQFF. CDR3 nucleotide sequence: TGTGCCAGCAGAGGGACTAGCAGGCTCAATGAGCAGTTCTTC.

The V call is TRBV5-6, the J call TRBJ2-2; 9 bases fit TRBD2. Germline assignment: CDR1 SGHDT and CDR2 YYEEEE. The CDR3 is 18 amino acids. The ends lost 0 bases at V and 3 bases at J; junction bases unmatched: 9. CDR3 protein: CASSLASSGAIHTGELFF. CDR3 sequence (DNA): TGTGCCAGCAGCTTGGCCTCTAGCGGGGCAATTCACACCGGGGAGCTGTTTTTT.

The V gene is TRBV5-1, the J gene TRBJ1-6; D is possibly TRBD1 (5 bases). Between the trimmed V and J ends, which lost 4 bases and 9 bases, there was a span of 20 bases. Germline V gene lookup returns CDR1 SGHRS and CDR2 YFSETQ. The CDR3 sequence is 16 residues long. The CDR3 DNA follows: TGCGCCAGCAGCGGAGGGGACGCAAGTGGGTCTTCACCCCTCCACTTT. It yields the protein CASSGGDASGSSPLHF.

The chain couples TRBV6-5 to TRBJ1-1; D gene unclear. Germline CDR1 is MNHEY and CDR2 is SVGAGI. The CDR3 totals 14 residues. The V gene lost 4 bases and the J gene lost 1 base, with 10 bases spanning the gap. CDR3 DNA: TGTGCCAGCAGTTCACGGTTTCCGAACACTGAAGCTTTCTTT. It specifies CASSSRFPNTEAFF.

The chain has TRBV24-1 and TRBJ2-1; maybe TRBD2 (6 bases). V lost 3 bases to trimming and J lost 6 bases, with 23 bases between them. Germline assignment: CDR1 KGHDR and CDR2 SFDVKD. The length of the CDR3 is 18 residues. CDR3 in amino acids: CATSDTTPPAGPPNEQFF. The CDR3 nucleotides read TGTGCCACCAGTGATACCACCCCCCCAGCGGGCCCCCCCAATGAGCAGTTCTTC.

This clone showed up just once. The chain carries TRBV23-1 and TRBJ2-1; the D gene is possibly TRBD1 (6 bases). TRBV23-1 is assigned to the ORF class and has an uncertain function. The CDR3 consists of 14 residues. The V gene lost 4 bases and the J gene lost 5 bases, with 12 bases spanning the gap. This chain's CDR3 is CASSLGATNNEQFF. In DNA form, the CDR3 reads TGCGCCAGCAGTCTGGGGGCGACAAACAATGAGCAGTTCTTC.

The J gene is TRBJ2-2, the V gene TRBV24-1; 9 bases are shared with TRBD1. Unmatched junction bases numbered 8, after V lost 7 bases and J lost 3 bases. The CDR3 loop spans 16 amino acids. CDR1 and CDR2 from the germline V gene are KGHDR and SFDVKD. CDR3 DNA: TGTGCCACCAGGTCGGGGACAGGGAGCGACACCGGGGAGCTGTTTTTT. Translation gives CATRSGTGSDTGELFF.

The chain combines TRBV7-9 with TRBJ2-5; 14 bases align to TRBD2. The germline V gene encodes CDR1 SEHNR and CDR2 FQNEAQ (reference sequence). The J segment lost 5 bases and the V segment lost 8 bases, leaving 1 base of the junction unmatched. This CDR3 has 13 amino acids. The CDR3 loop is CASGTSGGETQYF. The CDR3 nucleotides are TGTGCCAGCGGGACTAGCGGGGGTGAGACCCAGTACTTC.

This chain connects TRBV18 to TRBJ1-1, with TRBD1 as a possible D gene (5 bases). Germline V gives CDR1 KGHSH, CDR2 LQKENI. This CDR3 contains 15 residues. The ends were cut back, 6 bases at V and 0 bases at J, with 14 bases in the middle. The DNA of the CDR3 is TGTGCCAGCTCCCCGACAGTGGTCATGAACACTGAAGCTTTCTTT. It specifies CASSPTVVMNTEAFF.

The chain has TRBV11-1 and TRBJ2-5, with TRBD1 matching 9 bases. This CDR3 region has 14 residues. CDR1 is SGHAT and CDR2 is FQDESV in the germline V gene (reference sequence). Losses at the gene ends were 5 bases for V and 4 bases for J; bases not matched to a gene: 5. The CDR3 DNA reads TGTGCCAGCAGCGGACAGGGGTTAGGAGAGACCCAGTACTTC. This gives the protein CASSGQGLGETQYF.

This clone was recorded only once. The CDR3 region has the DNA TGTGCCTGGAGCTGGGGGACTAGCGGATACGAGCAGTACGTC. Its protein product is CAWSWGTSGYEQYV. The chain uses TRBV30 and TRBJ2-7; TRBD2 matches 11 bases. CDR3 length equals 14 residues. Germline V gene lookup returns CDR1 GTSNPN and CDR2 SVGIG (reference sequence). V lost 3 bases, J lost 4 bases, and 5 bases stayed unmatched.

In its sample, this clone was seen many times. This chain joins TRBV4-1 and TRBJ2-6; tentatively, D is TRBD1 (6 bases). The germline V gene has CDR1 MGHRA and CDR2 YSYEKL. The CDR3 contains 17 residues. The V end was cut by 4 bases, the J end by 0 bases, with 13 bases between. CDR3: CASSLTGTNSGANVLTF. CDR3 DNA: TGCGCCAGCAGCCTGACAGGAACCAACTCTGGGGCCAACGTCCTGACTTTC.

The chain carries TRBV6-2 or TRBV6-3 and TRBJ1-5; D perhaps matches TRBD1 (5 bases). Germline lookup yields CDR1 MNHEY and CDR2 SVGEGT. The germline V and J ends were trimmed by 6 bases and 5 bases, with 20 bases remaining between them. The CDR3 has 16 residues. CDR3 amino acids: CASSLSSARADQPQHF. CDR3 sequence (DNA): TGTGCCAGCAGCCTATCATCTGCCAGGGCCGATCAGCCCCAGCATTTT.

The chain uses TRBV5-6 and TRBJ1-1, with TRBD1 identical over 8 bases. The CDR3 spans 15 residues. V dropped 4 bases and J dropped 0; count of bases not matched to a gene: 5. Germline V gene data show CDR1 as SGHDT and CDR2 as YYEEEE. CDR3 coding DNA: TGTGCCAGCAGCGCCGGACAGGGCCTGAACACTGAAGCTTTCTTT. It is translated as CASSAGQGLNTEAFF.

The genes are TRBV15 and TRBJ1-5, with D perhaps matching TRBD1 (5 bases). The V and J ends lost 5 bases and 0 bases respectively, with 8 bases between them. Germline V gene data show CDR1 as LNHNV and CDR2 as YYDKDF (reference sequence). The CDR3 loop spans 14 amino acids. The CDR3 DNA reads as TGTGCCACCAGCGCGGGGGATAGCAATCAGCCCCAGCATTTT. Translated: CATSAGDSNQPQHF.

V usage is TRBV4-2 and J usage is TRBJ1-1; a weak D match, TRBD1 (6 bases). The CDR3 sequence is 15 residues long. The germline V and J ends were trimmed by 2 bases and 0 bases, with 10 bases remaining between them. Germline assignment: CDR1 LGHNA and CDR2 YNFKEQ. For the CDR3, the DNA is TGTGCCAGCAGCCAACAGGACAGACTGAACACTGAAGCTTTCTTT. This encodes CASSQQDRLNTEAFF.

The chain has TRBV25-1 and TRBJ2-2, with D perhaps TRBD1 (6 bases). The CDR3 has 15 amino acids. V was clipped by 10 bases and J by 2 bases, with 17 bases between them. Looked up from germline, CDR1 is MGHDK and CDR2 is SYGVNS. The CDR3 reads CATSTDRTNTGELFF. DNA of the CDR3: TGTGCCACTTCGACCGACAGGACTAACACCGGGGAGCTGTTTTTT.

This clone was observed many times. The J gene is TRBJ2-7, the V gene TRBV19, with a tentative D call TRBD2 (5 bases). Germline V lookup: CDR1 LNHDA, CDR2 SQIVND (reference sequence). V was pared by 0 bases and J by 12 bases, with 21 bases between. The CDR3 is made up of 15 amino acids. The CDR3 coding sequence is TGTGCCAGTAGTATAGATTTGGCCGGGGTTCGGCTCTGGTACGTC. It translates to CASSIDLAGVRLWYV.

The chain has TRBV18 and TRBJ2-2; 7 bases are shared with TRBD2. From germline, CDR1 is KGHSH and CDR2 LQKENI. The junction had 10 bases not matched to a gene; V was cut back by 4 bases and J by 2 bases. The CDR3 extends over 17 amino acids. In nucleotides, the CDR3 is TGTGCCAGCTCACGGAGTCCCGGGACTATAAACACCGGGGAGCTGTTTTTT. It translates to CASSRSPGTINTGELFF.

The V call is TRBV6-4, the J call TRBJ1-6; 9 nucleotides line up with TRBD1. CDR3 size: 15 residues. V dropped 3 bases and J dropped 7; count of bases not matched to a gene: 4. Per germline, CDR1 MRHNA and CDR2 SNTAGT. The CDR3 DNA sequence: TGTGCCAGCAGTGAATACGACAGGGGGAATTCACCCCTCCACTTT. It specifies CASSEYDRGNSPLHF.